These 15 T cell receptor beta chains share one sample of origin, sequenced in a study of T cell repertoires in cytomegalovirus infection. TCRdb redid the calling of the reads with MiXCR, one entry per CDR3 protein. The table shows 380,000 or so distinct CDR3 sequences, with just under 35% occurring only once. These receptors lack a known antigen. Here the sequenced sample was cultured PBMCs, taken from culture after CMV antigen stimulation. All receptors come from a human donor in good health (CMV status not recorded). Some clones in this sample may be carry-over from other donors' samples.

This clonotype was recorded a few times. The rearrangement uses TRBV19 and TRBJ1-2; D might be TRBD1 (6 bases). Germline loops: CDR1 LNHDA, CDR2 SQIVND (reference sequence). Deletions cut 6 bases from V and 3 bases from J, with 11 bases between. The CDR3 runs 13 residues. CDR3 coding DNA: TGTGCCAGTAGGCGCAGGGGAGACTATGGCTACACCTTC. It yields the protein CASRRRGDYGYTF.

The chain joins TRBV7-9 to TRBJ2-5; D may be TRBD2 (5 bases). Trimming cost V 3 bases and J 1 base, with 9 bases left between them. The CDR3 runs to 14 residues. CDR1 is SEHNR and CDR2 is FQNEAQ in the germline V gene (reference sequence). Written as DNA, the CDR3 is TGTGCCAGCAGCTTCGGACTTATCCAAGAGACCCAGTACTTC. Translated, it gives CASSFGLIQETQYF.

J is TRBJ1-1 and V is TRBV29-1; D gene unclear. Germline V CDR1 and CDR2: SQVTM, ANQGSEA. The CDR3 has 14 amino acids. The ends were cut back, 1 base at V and 0 bases at J, with 9 bases in the middle. The DNA for the CDR3 is TGCAGCGTTGAAGGGCAGTCATTGAACACTGAAGCTTTCTTT. It translates to CSVEGQSLNTEAFF.

This chain uses TRBV4-3 with TRBJ1-5; D not certain. Germline CDR1 is LGHNA and CDR2 is YSLEER. The CDR3 covers 13 residues. V gave up 0 bases and J gave up 7 bases, with 7 bases separating them. In nucleotides, the CDR3 is TGCGCCAGCAGCCAAGATGGCTTACAGCCCCAGCATTTT. This translates into CASSQDGLQPQHF.

The rearrangement uses TRBV25-1 and TRBJ2-7; the D gene is possibly TRBD1 (6 bases). The CDR3 runs 15 residues. Germline V lookup: CDR1 MGHDK, CDR2 SYGVNS. V lost 6 bases and J 3 bases, leaving 18 bases between the germline ends. The CDR3 here is CASSRRGQTFYEQYF. DNA for the CDR3: TGTGCCAGCAGCCGCCGCGGACAGACCTTCTACGAGCAGTACTTC.

The genes are TRBV7-6 and TRBJ2-1; tentative D call: TRBD1 (7 bases). The CDR3 has 18 amino acids. V lost 1 base and J 5 bases, leaving 21 bases between the germline ends. Germline V lookup: CDR1 SGHVS, CDR2 FNYEAQ. Here the CDR3 reads CASSLVFPRAGGNNEQFF. The CDR3 DNA is TGTGCCAGCAGCTTAGTCTTCCCCCGGGCAGGGGGGAACAATGAGCAGTTCTTC.

The rearrangement uses TRBV4-3 and TRBJ2-1; unclear D gene. With 0 bases removed from V and 9 bases from J, the gap between germline ends came to 9 bases. Germline CDR1 is LGHNA and CDR2 is YSLEER. The CDR3 is made up of 13 amino acids. DNA of the CDR3: TGCGCCAGCAGCCAAGACACCGAGCGTGAGCAGTTCTTC. Its protein product is CASSQDTEREQFF.

With regard to this clonotype: Germline is not matched at one junction end, which may reflect a read error. V is TRBV5-6 and J is TRBJ2-1; 11 bases align to TRBD2. The CDR3 contains 15 residues. CDR1 and CDR2 from the germline V gene are SGHDT and YYEEEE. The CDR3 sequence: CASCLTSGTYNEQFF. In DNA, the CDR3 is TGTGCCAGCTGCTTGACTAGCGGGACCTACAATGAGCAGTTCTTC.

The rearrangement joins TRBV12-3 or TRBV12-4 to TRBJ2-1; 9 bases line up with TRBD2. The CDR3 has 13 residues. The V gene end was trimmed by 10 bases and the J gene end by 8 bases; junction bases not matched to a gene: 9. CDR3 DNA: TGTGCCATCGGGACTAGCCTCTTGTATGAGCAGTTCTTC. Translated: CAIGTSLLYEQFF.

The chain carries TRBV10-3 and TRBJ2-7; D assignment may be TRBD1 or TRBD2 (5 bases each). CDR1 and CDR2 from the germline V gene are ENHRY and SYGVKD. The CDR3 extends over 16 amino acids. Trimming shortened V by 8 bases and J by 1 base, and 21 bases separated the two germline ends. As DNA, the CDR3 is TGTGCCATCTCTGACGCGGACTCTTGGGGGTCCTACGAGCAGTACTTC. This codes for CAISDADSWGSYEQYF.

This sequence joins TRBV6-6 and TRBJ2-1; D is undetermined. Trimming removed 5 bases at V and 0 bases at J, with 11 bases between. This CDR3 spans 15 amino acids. The germline V gene has CDR1 MNHNY and CDR2 SVGAGI (reference sequence). The CDR3: CASSEAHYSYNEQFF. The CDR3 bases are TGTGCCAGCAGTGAGGCTCACTACTCCTACAATGAGCAGTTCTTC.

Many counts were recorded for this clonotype. The chain combines TRBV7-2 with TRBJ2-7; 11 bases agree with TRBD1. Trimming took 1 base from V and 5 from J; bases not matched to a gene: 4. Germline V gene lookup returns CDR1 SGHTA and CDR2 FQGNSA. The CDR3 consists of 15 residues. CDR3 amino acids: CASSLGDRGGNEQYF. In DNA, the CDR3 is TGTGCCAGCAGCTTAGGGGACAGGGGGGGTAACGAGCAGTACTTC. Using reference TRBV7-2 and TRBJ2-7 for the parts outside the CDR3, the full variable domain is GAGVSQSPSNKVTEKGKDVELRCDPISGHTALYWYRQSLGQGLEFLIYFQGNSAPDKSGLPSDRFSAERTGGSVSTLTIQRTQQEDSAVYLCASSLGDRGGNEQYFGPGTRLTVT.

The chain joins TRBV6-5 to TRBJ1-1; TRBD1 might be the D (5 bases). V lost 2 bases to trimming and J lost 5 bases, with 15 bases between them. The CDR3 has 15 residues. CDR1 is MNHEY, CDR2 SVGAGI, per germline. The CDR3: CASSYLGGVGTEAFF. The CDR3 region has the DNA TGTGCCAGCAGTTACCTGGGGGGGGTCGGGACTGAAGCTTTCTTT.

This clonotype occurred a few times. This chain uses TRBV12-3 or TRBV12-4 with TRBJ1-5; 8 bases fit TRBD1. The CDR3 runs to 14 residues. V was clipped by 4 bases and J by 6 bases; unmatched bases: 5. CDR3 protein: CASSSTGGRQPQHF. In DNA, the CDR3 is TGTGCCAGCAGTTCAACAGGGGGTCGTCAGCCCCAGCATTTT.

There are a few counts of this clonotype. The chain combines TRBV6-2 or TRBV6-3 with TRBJ2-1; 10 bases fit TRBD2. Unmatched junction bases numbered 10, after V lost 0 bases and J lost 8 bases. Germline CDR1 and CDR2: MNHEY and SVGEGT. This CDR3 has 17 residues. The CDR3 DNA sequence: TGTGCCAGCAGTTACTCGCTAGCGGGAGACGCCAGGGATGAGCAGTTCTTC. Translation gives CASSYSLAGDARDEQFF.